This T cell receptor beta chain is from a study of CD4 and CD8 cells across lung adenocarcinoma regions. TCRdb reanalysed the PCR reads using MiXCR and keeps one entry per CDR3 protein. The top ten clones hold less than 35% of a sample with some 16,000 distinct CDR3 sequences, over 50% of them seen once. Germline V gene lookup returns CDR1 SGHAT and CDR2 FQNNGV. The V end lost 3 bases, the J end lost 1 base, and 10 bases lay between the germline ends. The CDR3 loop spans 15 amino acids. This receptor was obtained from a female donor with lung adenocarcinoma. The CD4 and CD8 labels of this study may be unreliable. What was sequenced was CD8+ T cells from the center of a lung tumor. The rearrangement links TRBV11-2 to TRBJ2-1; D may correspond to TRBD1 or TRBD2 (7 bases each). The CDR3 region is CASSFQGGSYNEQFF. CDR3 sequence (DNA): TGTGCCAGCAGCTTCCAGGGGGGGTCCTACAATGAGCAGTTCTTC. The whole variable domain, remainder taken from reference TRBV11-2 and TRBJ2-1, is EAGVAQSPRYKIIEKRQSVAFWCNPISGHATLYWYQQILGQGPKLLIQFQNNGVVDDSQLPKDRFSAERLKGVDSTLKIQPAKLEDSAVYLCASSFQGGSYNEQFFGPGTRLTVL.